This T cell receptor (beta chain) was sequenced during a study of human T cells and chemical hapten exposure. Study as a whole: The scalp of each patient received a weekly diphenylcyclopropenone dose for the full approximately 26-week study. Small volume differences among pooled libraries mainly caused per-sample TCR yield variation.

Time point described: patch test 2, 6 weeks after DPC sensitization. The sample's treatment: therapeutic diphenylcyclopropenone sensitization with weekly scalp DPC. TCRdb independently ran MiXCR on the RACE reads; one entry per CDR3 protein. Of about 85,000 distinct CDR3 sequences listed, around a tenth are singletons. This clonotype was found many times. The ends lost 10 bases at V and 6 bases at J; junction bases unmatched: 10. Germline CDR1 SEHNR, CDR2 FQNEAQ (reference sequence). The CDR3 covers 14 residues. The source was whole blood, collected in connection with sensitization to the hapten diphenylcyclopropenone (DPC). The chain links TRBV7-9 to TRBJ2-3, with 10 bases matching TRBD1. The TCR sequence derives from a man in his late teens or twenties with alopecia areata. Some clones in this sample may be carry-over from other donors' samples. Here the CDR3 reads CAISRDRGSDTQYF. CDR3 nucleotide sequence: TGTGCCATTAGCCGGGACAGGGGATCTGATACGCAGTATTTT.